This T cell receptor (beta chain) was captured in a study of T cell responses to AZD1222 COVID-19 vaccine. Study-wide background: Pooling of second doses given at about 4 or about 12 weeks was done.

Germline lookup yields CDR1 SGHNT and CDR2 YYREEE (reference sequence). CDR3 size: 14 residues. Trimming took off 2 bases at V and 3 bases at J, with 8 bases between the two ends. Clones were sequenced by immunoSEQ multiplex PCR, and TCRdb holds only the in-frame ones, with some missing. The sample includes 140,000 or so clones, roughly 88% of them seen just once. This clonotype originated in an adult in good health. Material: peripheral blood, obtained on day 0 of AZD1222 vaccination. J is TRBJ2-2 and V is TRBV5-4, with D perhaps TRBD1 (5 bases). CDR3 amino acids: CASSLFRDTGELFF. CDR3 in DNA: TGTGCCAGCAGCTTATTCAGGGACACCGGGGAGCTGTTTTTT. The complete variable domain, with remaining parts taken from reference TRBV5-4 and TRBJ2-2, reads ETGVTQSPTHLIKTRGQQVTLRCSSQSGHNTVSWYQQALGQGPQFIFQYYREEENGRGNFPPRFSGLQFPNYSSELNVNALELDDSALYLCASSLFRDTGELFFGEGSRLTVL.